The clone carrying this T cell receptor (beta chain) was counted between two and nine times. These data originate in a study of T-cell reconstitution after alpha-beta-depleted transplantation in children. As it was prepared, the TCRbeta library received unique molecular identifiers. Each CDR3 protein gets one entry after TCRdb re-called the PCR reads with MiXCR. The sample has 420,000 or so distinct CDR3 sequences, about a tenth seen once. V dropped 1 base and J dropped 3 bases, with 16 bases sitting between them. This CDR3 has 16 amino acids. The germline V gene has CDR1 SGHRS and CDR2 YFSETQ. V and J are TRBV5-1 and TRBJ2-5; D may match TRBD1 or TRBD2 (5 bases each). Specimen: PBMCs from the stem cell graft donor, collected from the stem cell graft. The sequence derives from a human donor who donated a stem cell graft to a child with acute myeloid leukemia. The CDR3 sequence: CASSLRELTVEETQYF. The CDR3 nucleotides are TGCGCCAGCAGCTTGAGGGAGTTGACAGTGGAAGAGACCCAGTACTTC.